One and the same sample provided the 10 T cell receptor beta chains below, sequenced in a study of blood T cell repertoires in COVID-19. Assay used: immunoSEQ multiplex PCR; TCRdb lists only in-frame clones, some missing. The sample holds a few hundred thousand clones, roughly 90% seen once. The sample consisted of PBMCs or T cells enriched from blood (not recorded which). The receptors were gathered from a man aged 25-45 years who had been exposed to COVID-19.

The gene calls are TRBV5-4 and TRBJ1-6, with 7 bases identical to TRBD1. CDR1 SGHNT and CDR2 YYREEE come from the germline V gene (reference sequence). With V trimmed by 3 bases and J by 6 bases, 6 bases remained unmatched. The CDR3 loop spans 15 amino acids. The CDR3 nucleotides read TGTGCCAGCAGCTCGACAGGGTTCGGTAATTCACCCCTCCACTTT. Its protein product is CASSSTGFGNSPLHF. Together with reference TRBV5-4 and TRBJ1-6, the CDR3 gives the full variable domain: ETGVTQSPTHLIKTRGQQVTLRCSSQSGHNTVSWYQQALGQGPQFIFQYYREEENGRGNFPPRFSGLQFPNYSSELNVNALELDDSALYLCASSSTGFGNSPLHFGNGTRLTVT.

The V gene is TRBV24-1, the J gene TRBJ2-1; 9 nucleotides agree with TRBD1. The junction had 2 bases not matched to a gene; V was cut back by 4 bases and J by 8 bases. CDR1 is KGHDR, CDR2 SFDVKD, per germline. CDR3 length: 13 amino acids. CDR3 nucleotide sequence: TGTGCCACCAGTGAAACAGGGGGCGATGAGCAGTTCTTC. Residues: CATSETGGDEQFF.

The sample holds a few counts of this clone. This sequence joins TRBV5-1 and TRBJ1-1, with D hard to call. The germline gives CDR1 SGHRS, CDR2 YFSETQ. The CDR3 runs 15 residues. The V gene lost 0 bases and the J gene lost 0 bases, with 9 bases spanning the gap. CDR3: CASSLDSPVNTEAFF. The CDR3 coding sequence is TGCGCCAGCAGCTTGGACTCTCCCGTGAACACTGAAGCTTTCTTT.

The chain joins TRBV3-1 (or the pseudogene TRBV3-2) to TRBJ1-1, with D possibly matching TRBD1 (5 bases). CDR3 length equals 14 residues. The V gene's germline CDR1 is LGHDT and CDR2 YNNKEL (reference sequence). The V end lost 4 bases, the J end lost 3 bases, and 12 bases lay between the germline ends. This chain's CDR3 is CASSPGGVYTEAFF. CDR3 sequence (DNA): TGTGCCAGCAGCCCTGGGGGGGTTTACACTGAAGCTTTCTTT.

The chain is built from TRBV11-2 and TRBJ1-1, with D uncertain. Germline values: CDR1 SGHAT, CDR2 FQNNGV. The ends were cut back, 4 bases at V and 4 bases at J, with 19 bases in the middle. CDR3 length: 16 residues. The CDR3 protein is CASSSPRGPRGTEAFF. Here the CDR3 DNA reads TGTGCCAGCAGCTCCCCTCGCGGTCCACGGGGCACTGAAGCTTTCTTT.

V gene TRBV13 combines with J gene TRBJ2-3; perhaps TRBD2 as D (6 bases). CDR1 PRHDT and CDR2 FYEKMQ come from the germline V gene (reference sequence). V was clipped by 4 bases and J by 0 bases, with 14 bases between them. The CDR3 is 16 residues long. This CDR3 reads CASSSYLAGSTDTQYF. The CDR3 DNA sequence: TGTGCCAGCAGCTCATACCTGGCGGGGAGCACAGATACGCAGTATTTT.

The chain recombines TRBV2 with TRBJ2-2, with TRBD1 identical over 7 bases. CDR1 SNHLY and CDR2 FYNNEI come from the germline V gene. J gave up 4 bases and V 6 bases, and 5 bases lay outside the gene matches. The CDR3 has 14 amino acids. The CDR3 sequence is CASRGTGVTGELFF. Written as DNA, the CDR3 is TGTGCCAGCAGGGGTACAGGGGTCACCGGGGAGCTGTTTTTT.

The V gene is TRBV10-3, the J gene TRBJ2-3; 10 bases are shared with TRBD2. From germline, CDR1 is ENHRY and CDR2 SYGVKD. The CDR3 extends over 18 amino acids. V lost 6 bases and J lost 5; bases outside the gene matches: 17. The CDR3 sequence is CAIRISGGRGGKEDTQYF. DNA of the CDR3: TGTGCCATCAGGATTAGCGGGGGGCGCGGGGGTAAAGAAGATACGCAGTATTTT.

This clone was found a few times. The chain joins TRBV4-1 to TRBJ1-1; D possibly corresponds to TRBD1 (6 bases). CDR3 length: 17 amino acids. Germline V gene data show CDR1 as MGHRA and CDR2 as YSYEKL. The V end lost 2 bases, the J end lost 0 bases, and 16 bases lay between the germline ends. The CDR3 region is CASSQFRQEELNTEAFF. As DNA, the CDR3 is TGCGCCAGCAGCCAATTCAGACAGGAGGAACTGAACACTGAAGCTTTCTTT.

This clone has more than one count but fewer than ten. The J gene is TRBJ2-7, the V gene TRBV7-2, with 9 bases that match TRBD2. Germline CDR1 and CDR2: SGHTA and FQGNSA. This CDR3 comprises 13 residues. J gave up 12 bases and V 1 base, and 7 bases lay outside the gene matches. The CDR3 loop reads CASSLVAGDLGYF. The CDR3 DNA follows: TGTGCCAGCAGCTTAGTAGCGGGGGACCTGGGGTACTTC.